This TCR beta chain originates from a study of blood T cell repertoires in COVID-19. The wider study: The United States, Italy and Spain provided the acute and convalescent COVID-19 samples.

Sequenced by immunoSEQ multiplex PCR; TCRdb stores in-frame clones only, minus some. This table has around 100,000 clones, roughly 84% appearing once. Sequencing was carried out using peripheral blood. The TCR was taken from a woman aged 70 to 79 with acute or convalescent COVID-19.

CDR3 in amino acids: CAELDRSLSSPLHF. The CDR3, as DNA: TGTGCTGAACTCGACAGGTCCTTAAGTTCACCCCTCCACTTT. The chain employs TRBV19 and TRBJ1-6; a weak D match, TRBD1 (6 bases). Germline CDR1 and CDR2: LNHDA and SQIVND (reference sequence). The CDR3 totals 14 residues.